The 16 T cell receptor beta chains below come from one sample, sequenced in a study of response to subunit inactivated influenza vaccine. Each CDR3 protein is one row after TCRdb ran MiXCR on the RT-PCR reads. Of hundreds of thousands of distinct CDR3 sequences listed, over 25% are singletons. This material consisted of CD4+ T cells sorted from PBMCs, taken roughly 5 days after vaccination. These TCRs come from a man between 45 and 60 years old who received an inactivated influenza vaccine.

This clonotype has more than one count but fewer than ten. This chain connects TRBV10-1 to TRBJ2-2; D is undetermined. This CDR3 is 12 amino acids long. Germline-derived CDR1 and CDR2 are WNHNN and SYGVQD (reference sequence). Trimming pared 3 bases from V and 5 bases from J, leaving 4 bases between. The CDR3 is CASSEQTGELFF. DNA for the CDR3: TGCGCCAGCAGTGAACAAACCGGGGAGCTGTTTTTT.

This clonotype was found a few times. The chain combines TRBV20-1 with TRBJ1-1; TRBD1 agrees at 10 bases. The CDR3 runs 13 residues. Germline V gene data show CDR1 as DFQATT and CDR2 as SNEGSKA (reference sequence). The ends lost 7 bases at V and 3 bases at J; junction bases unmatched: 5. DNA of the CDR3: TGCAGTGGCCCGGACAGGGGGTACACTGAAGCTTTCTTT. Protein product: CSGPDRGYTEAFF.

This chain links TRBV4-1 with TRBJ2-5; D is unresolved. Germline CDR1 MGHRA, CDR2 YSYEKL. V dropped 0 bases and J dropped 4 bases, with 6 bases sitting between them. This CDR3 is 13 amino acids long. The CDR3 DNA sequence: TGCGCCAGCAGCCAAGACCCAGGAGAGACCCAGTACTTC. It yields the protein CASSQDPGETQYF.

The gene calls are TRBV6-5 and TRBJ1-5; TRBD1 aligns across 8 bases. V lost 2 bases and J lost 2; bases outside the gene matches: 5. This CDR3 spans 16 amino acids. The germline gives CDR1 MNHEY, CDR2 SVGAGI. The CDR3: CASSYHGQGGNQPQHF. In DNA form, the CDR3 reads TGTGCCAGCAGTTACCATGGACAGGGAGGCAATCAGCCCCAGCATTTT.

As to this clonotype: The junction shows a germline mismatch at one end, possibly a read error. V usage is TRBV29-1 and J usage is TRBJ2-5, with 8 bases matching TRBD1. The CDR3 loop spans 10 amino acids. Per the germline V gene, CDR1 is SQVTM and CDR2 is ANQGSEA. CDR3: CSVGDRGQFF. The CDR3 DNA reads as TGCAGCGTAGGTGACAGGGGTCAATTTTTC.

This clonotype has only a few counts. This chain links TRBV20-1 with TRBJ2-7, with TRBD1 as a possible D gene (6 bases). Trimming cost V 6 bases and J 2 bases, with 17 bases left between them. This CDR3 is 14 amino acids long. Germline V lookup: CDR1 DFQATT, CDR2 SNEGSKA (reference sequence). The CDR3 nucleotides are TGCAGTGCCCAAGAGGGGGAAGGACCCTACGAGCAGTACTTC. It is translated as CSAQEGEGPYEQYF.

V and J are TRBV4-2 and TRBJ2-3; 7 nucleotides agree with TRBD2. CDR1 is LGHNA and CDR2 is YNFKEQ in the germline V gene. The junction had 8 bases not matched to a gene; V was cut back by 0 bases and J by 8 bases. CDR3 length equals 15 residues. The CDR3 reads CASSQDSSGGFTQYF. For the CDR3, the DNA is TGTGCCAGCAGCCAAGATTCGTCGGGGGGTTTTACGCAGTATTTT.

This clonotype was counted once. This chain links TRBV4-3 with TRBJ2-3; 15 positions match TRBD2. CDR1 is LGHNA, CDR2 YSLEER, per germline. The V and J ends lost 6 bases and 0 bases, in that order; junction bases with no gene match: 7. This CDR3 is built from 18 residues. The CDR3 protein is CASSKGTSGGTSTDTQYF. The CDR3 nucleotides read TGCGCCAGCAGTAAAGGGACTAGCGGGGGGACTAGCACAGATACGCAGTATTTT.

The table lists this clonotype with a few counts. The chain uses TRBV5-5 and TRBJ2-1; 8 bases line up with TRBD1. The length of the CDR3 is 13 residues. The V segment lost 5 bases and the J segment 7 bases; nucleotides outside the gene matches: 5. Germline values: CDR1 SGHKS, CDR2 YYEKEE (reference sequence). The CDR3 bases are TGTGCCAGCAGATCCCGGACAGGGAATGAGCAGTTCTTC. This translates into CASRSRTGNEQFF.

This chain uses TRBV18 with TRBJ1-6, with no clear D. The V and J ends lost 3 bases and 5 bases respectively, with 14 bases between them. This CDR3 has 16 residues. From germline, CDR1 is KGHSH and CDR2 LQKENI. CDR3 sequence reads: CASSPRMGKDNSPLHF. The CDR3 DNA sequence: TGTGCCAGCTCACCGCGTATGGGAAAAGATAATTCACCCCTCCACTTT.

This clonotype was picked up many times. The chain uses TRBV18 and TRBJ2-5, with 8 bases matching TRBD1. Per the germline V gene, CDR1 is KGHSH and CDR2 is LQKENI. After removal of 4 bases from V and 2 bases from J, the junction contained 0 bases not matched to a gene. The CDR3 has 13 amino acids. The CDR3 DNA sequence: TGTGCCAGCTCACGGGACAGGCAAGAGACCCAGTACTTC. Translation gives CASSRDRQETQYF.

This clonotype was detected a few times. This chain uses TRBV6-2 or TRBV6-3 with TRBJ2-3, with 10 nucleotides matching TRBD2. V was pared by 2 bases and J by 0 bases, with 11 bases of the junction left unmatched. The CDR3 consists of 19 residues. Germline CDR1 reads MNHEY; CDR2 reads SVGEGT. CDR3 protein: CASSYTLASGGPSTDTQYF. The CDR3 DNA sequence: TGTGCCAGCAGTTACACCTTGGCTAGCGGGGGCCCGAGCACAGATACGCAGTATTTT.

This chain links TRBV28 with TRBJ2-7; a weak D match, TRBD1 (5 bases). The ends were cut back, 8 bases at V and 2 bases at J, with 16 bases in the middle. The CDR3 totals 14 residues. Germline CDR1 reads MDHEN; CDR2 reads SYDVKM. The CDR3 DNA follows: TGTGCCAGCGGACAAATTACACAGGCCTACGAGCAGTACTTC. This codes for CASGQITQAYEQYF.

This clonotype has only a few counts. A junction boundary mismatches the germline segment, possibly from a read error. The rearrangement links TRBV7-7 to TRBJ2-5; D remains unclear. Germline V lookup: CDR1 SSHAT, CDR2 FNYEAQ (reference sequence). The CDR3 is 13 amino acids. The CDR3 protein is CASSSLVLETQYF. The CDR3 DNA reads TGTGCTAGCAGCTCTTTAGTGTTGGAGACCCAGTACTTC.

Regarding this clonotype: This clone may be a read error of a much larger clone one base away. The CDR3 nucleotides read TGTGCCACCACTGACTCCGGGACAGGGGCCCTTTATAGCAATCAGCCCCAGCATTTT. It codes for CATTDSGTGALYSNQPQHF. This chain joins TRBV24-1 and TRBJ1-5; 10 bases align to TRBD1. J was trimmed by 0 bases and V by 8 bases; bases with no gene match: 15. This CDR3 has 19 residues. The germline CDR1 and CDR2 sequences are KGHDR and SFDVKD.

The chain uses TRBV20-1 and TRBJ2-3; 7 bases are shared with TRBD2. This CDR3 has 14 residues. J was trimmed by 6 bases and V by 3 bases; bases with no gene match: 9. Germline V lookup: CDR1 DFQATT, CDR2 SNEGSKA (reference sequence). The CDR3 sequence: CSASRGVIGDTQYF. The CDR3 DNA reads TGCAGTGCTAGTCGGGGGGTCATAGGGGATACGCAGTATTTT.